Listed here are 32 T cell receptor beta chains from one sample, sequenced in a study of long-term antiretroviral therapy in people with HIV. Runs used v3.0 of the immunoSEQ assay and were done at survey level. Some clones are missing from TCRdb's copy, which holds only in-frame ones; the method was immunoSEQ multiplex PCR. Among tens of thousands of clones listed, roughly four fifths were seen once. This sample comprised unsorted PBMCs, obtained 2.9 years after starting antiretroviral therapy. Every receptor here comes from a man aged 50 to 59 with HIV.

V gene TRBV4-1 combines with J gene TRBJ2-1, with TRBD1 matching over 10 bases. Germline CDR1 MGHRA, CDR2 YSYEKL. Germline trimming cut 1 base from V and 4 bases from J; bases unmatched to any gene: 7. This CDR3 comprises 17 residues. The CDR3 protein is CASSQVAGTGDYNEQFF. The DNA of the CDR3 is TGCGCCAGCAGCCAAGTCGCTGGGACAGGGGATTACAATGAGCAGTTCTTC.

V is TRBV5-1 and J is TRBJ2-1, with TRBD1 matching over 7 bases. The CDR3 is made up of 16 amino acids. The V gene's germline CDR1 is SGHRS and CDR2 YFSETQ. The ends lost 2 bases at V and 5 bases at J; junction bases unmatched: 10. The CDR3 sequence: CASSLLTGNRHNEQFF. CDR3 nucleotide sequence: TGCGCCAGCAGCTTACTGACAGGGAATCGCCACAATGAGCAGTTCTTC.

J is TRBJ2-7 and V is TRBV7-9; 7 bases map to TRBD1. The V and J ends lost 4 bases and 3 bases, in that order; junction bases with no gene match: 3. There are 13 residues in the CDR3. Germline assignment: CDR1 SEHNR and CDR2 FQNEAQ (reference sequence). The CDR3 sequence: CASSSPGGYEQYF. The DNA of the CDR3 is TGTGCCAGCAGCTCTCCAGGGGGCTACGAGCAGTACTTC. Filled out from reference TRBV7-9 and TRBJ2-7, the complete variable domain reads DTGVSQNPRHKITKRGQNVTFRCDPISEHNRLYWYRQTLGQGPEFLTYFQNEAQLEKSRLLSDRFSAERPKGSFSTLEIQRTEQGDSAMYLCASSSPGGYEQYFGPGTRLTVT.

The rearrangement uses TRBV20-1 and TRBJ2-7; 8 bases are shared with TRBD1. V trimming: 6 bases; J trimming: 11 bases; junction bases outside the gene matches: 9. This CDR3 region has 11 residues. The V gene's germline CDR1 is DFQATT and CDR2 SNEGSKA (reference sequence). This CDR3 reads CSATSGQGKYF. The CDR3 nucleotides read TGCAGTGCCACCTCAGGACAGGGAAAGTACTTC.

The rearrangement uses TRBV4-1 and TRBJ1-6; 7 bases align to TRBD1. This CDR3 region has 17 residues. Unmatched junction bases numbered 5, after V lost 0 bases and J lost 3 bases. Germline V CDR1 and CDR2: MGHRA, YSYEKL. CDR3 coding DNA: TGCGCCAGCAGCCAAGAACCAGGGGGGGTCTATAATTCACCCCTCCACTTT. Translation: CASSQEPGGVYNSPLHF.

The genes are TRBV9 and TRBJ1-1; a possible D gene is TRBD1 (5 bases). V was trimmed by 2 bases and J by 1 base, leaving 9 bases between them. CDR1 is SGDLS, CDR2 YYNGEE, per germline. This CDR3 has 14 residues. This CDR3 reads CASSVGTGNTEAFF. In nucleotides, the CDR3 is TGTGCCAGCAGCGTCGGGACGGGGAACACTGAAGCTTTCTTT.

This chain links TRBV30 with TRBJ1-5, with D perhaps matching TRBD1 (6 bases). CDR3 length: 14 residues. V was pared by 7 bases and J by 3 bases, with 16 bases between. Germline CDR1 reads GTSNPN; CDR2 reads SVGIG (reference sequence). The CDR3 coding sequence is TGTGCCTATCGGTCCGGACAGTCCAATCAGCCCCAGCATTTT. Residues: CAYRSGQSNQPQHF.

The CDR3 nucleotides are TGTGCCAGCAGCTCTATCCGGGAGCAAGGGAACACCGGGGAGCTGTTTTTT. Amino acid sequence: CASSSIREQGNTGELFF. The chain is built from TRBV5-6 and TRBJ2-2; D is possibly TRBD2 (6 bases). V was trimmed by 3 bases and J by 1 base, leaving 16 bases between them. This CDR3 region has 17 residues. Germline CDR1 is SGHDT and CDR2 is YYEEEE.

About this clone: The junction shows a germline mismatch at one end, possibly a read error. V is TRBV2 and J is TRBJ1-4; 7 positions match TRBD1. This CDR3 contains 16 residues. From germline, CDR1 is SNHLY and CDR2 FYNNEI. The CDR3 DNA is TGTGCCGGCAGTGAACAAGGGACAGTGGGGCTCGAAAAACTGTTTTTT. It translates to CAGSEQGTVGLEKLFF.

The chain recombines TRBV9 with TRBJ2-3; D unclear. With 4 bases removed from V and 7 bases from J, the gap between germline ends came to 7 bases. The CDR3 has 11 residues. CDR1 and CDR2 from the germline V gene are SGDLS and YYNGEE. CDR3 DNA: TGTGCCAGCAGCTTTAGTAATACGCAGTATTTT. Encoded protein: CASSFSNTQYF.

The sample holds a few counts of this clone. The rearrangement uses TRBV7-9 and TRBJ2-5; 8 nucleotides agree with TRBD1. Per germline, CDR1 SEHNR and CDR2 FQNEAQ (reference sequence). The CDR3 runs 14 residues. With 6 bases clipped from V and 5 bases from J, the junction kept 8 bases outside the gene matches. The CDR3 sequence: CASSSGQGWETQYF. The CDR3 coding sequence is TGTGCCAGCAGTTCTGGACAGGGATGGGAGACCCAGTACTTC.

The V gene is TRBV5-4, the J gene TRBJ1-5; D is perhaps TRBD1 (6 bases). The germline V gene has CDR1 SGHNT and CDR2 YYREEE (reference sequence). Trimming shortened V by 4 bases and J by 7 bases, and 18 bases separated the two germline ends. The CDR3 length is 15 residues. In DNA form, the CDR3 reads TGTGCCAGCAGCACTGGGGGGGGGCGAGGCCAGCCCCAGCATTTT. Its translation: CASSTGGGRGQPQHF.

The J gene is TRBJ2-5, the V gene TRBV28; no definite D call. Germline CDR1 and CDR2: MDHEN and SYDVKM. With 3 bases removed from V and 0 bases from J, the gap between germline ends came to 8 bases. The CDR3 is made up of 14 amino acids. This CDR3 is CASSLTVYQETQYF. The CDR3 DNA reads TGTGCCAGCAGTTTGACGGTGTACCAAGAGACCCAGTACTTC.

The V call is TRBV9, the J call TRBJ2-2; TRBD2 agrees at 9 bases. Germline CDR1 and CDR2: SGDLS and YYNGEE. The CDR3 is 16 amino acids. Trimming removed 3 bases from V and 0 bases from J; junction bases left unmatched: 3. The CDR3 nucleotides are TGTGCCAGCAGCGCCAGACTAGCGGCGAACACCGGGGAGCTGTTTTTT. Its protein product is CASSARLAANTGELFF.

V gene TRBV5-6 combines with J gene TRBJ1-6; the match to TRBD1 covers 11 bases. J was trimmed by 6 bases and V by 2 bases; bases with no gene match: 1. Germline CDR1 SGHDT, CDR2 YYEEEE. The CDR3 sequence is 15 residues long. The CDR3: CASSFGTGGNSPLHF. In DNA, the CDR3 is TGTGCCAGCAGCTTCGGGACAGGGGGTAATTCACCCCTCCACTTT.

V and J are TRBV28 and TRBJ2-1, with TRBD1 matching over 11 bases. The CDR3 is 15 residues long. Germline trimming cut 6 bases from V and 3 bases from J; bases unmatched to any gene: 4. Germline assignment: CDR1 MDHEN and CDR2 SYDVKM. The CDR3: CASRPGTGGYNEQFF. CDR3 in DNA: TGTGCCAGCAGGCCCGGGACAGGGGGCTACAATGAGCAGTTCTTC.

The rearrangement uses TRBV30 and TRBJ1-6, with D tentatively TRBD1 (5 bases). This CDR3 is 18 amino acids long. Germline assignment: CDR1 GTSNPN and CDR2 SVGIG (reference sequence). V dropped 0 bases and J dropped 0 bases, with 15 bases sitting between them. The DNA for the CDR3 is TGTGCCTGGAGTGTACGGTATGGGGCGAGCTCCTATAATTCACCCCTCCACTTT. Amino acid sequence: CAWSVRYGASSYNSPLHF.

The chain is built from TRBV11-3 and TRBJ1-5; a weak D match, TRBD1 (6 bases). Trimming took 3 bases from V and 0 from J, leaving 21 bases between them. The V gene's germline CDR1 is SGHNT and CDR2 YENEEA. This CDR3 is built from 19 residues. Written as DNA, the CDR3 is TGTGCCAGCAGCTTTAGACGGGGGGCCCTGGGGTATAGCAATCAGCCCCAGCATTTT. It translates to CASSFRRGALGYSNQPQHF.

V is TRBV6-6 and J is TRBJ1-2, with D unresolved. Deletions cut 6 bases from V and 7 bases from J, with 24 bases between. This CDR3 is built from 16 residues. Germline values: CDR1 MNHNY, CDR2 SVGAGI (reference sequence). This chain's CDR3 is CASRLHGLPVTIGYTF. For the CDR3, the DNA is TGTGCCAGCAGACTCCACGGACTGCCGGTAACTATTGGCTACACCTTC.

This rearrangement joins TRBV5-1 to TRBJ2-3, with D tentatively TRBD1 (5 bases). V was clipped by 3 bases and J by 1 base, with 12 bases between them. Germline CDR1 reads SGHRS; CDR2 reads YFSETQ. The CDR3 loop spans 15 amino acids. The CDR3, as DNA: TGCGCCAGCAGCTCGACAGTGAAGGGCACAGATACGCAGTATTTT. Translation gives CASSSTVKGTDTQYF.

The V and J genes are TRBV19 and TRBJ1-4; tentative D call: TRBD1 (6 bases). V was clipped by 1 base and J by 5 bases, with 17 bases between them. CDR1 and CDR2 (germline): LNHDA, SQIVND (reference sequence). This CDR3 comprises 17 residues. The CDR3 bases are TGTGCCAGTAGTATAGGGACAGCCGTTACCCAGAATGAAAAACTGTTTTTT. Protein: CASSIGTAVTQNEKLFF.

This clone was seen only once. This chain links TRBV28 with TRBJ1-1; 7 bases agree with TRBD1. Looked up from germline, CDR1 is MDHEN and CDR2 is SYDVKM. With V trimmed by 5 bases and J by 6 bases, 9 bases remained unmatched. The CDR3 consists of 14 residues. The CDR3 sequence: CASSHRGLQAEAFF. Here the CDR3 DNA reads TGTGCCAGCAGTCACAGGGGCCTACAGGCTGAAGCTTTCTTT. Drawing the rest from reference TRBV28 and TRBJ1-1, the complete variable domain is DVKVTQSSRYLVKRTGEKVFLECVQDMDHENMFWYRQDPGLGLRLIYFSYDVKMKEKGDIPEGYSVSREKKERFSLILESASTNQTSMYLCASSHRGLQAEAFFGQGTRLTVV.

The CDR3 spells CASTLGAGNSPLHF. In DNA, the CDR3 is TGTGCCAGCACTCTAGGTGCAGGGAATTCACCCCTCCACTTT. The genes are TRBV7-8 and TRBJ1-6, with D possibly matching TRBD1 (5 bases). This CDR3 has 14 amino acids. Trimming pared 7 bases from V and 7 bases from J, leaving 14 bases between. Germline V gene data show CDR1 as SGHVS and CDR2 as FQNEAQ. Full variable domain (missing parts from reference TRBV7-8 and TRBJ1-6): GAGVSQSPRYKVAKRGQDVALRCDPISGHVSLFWYQQALGQGPEFLTYFQNEAQLDKSGLPSDRFFAERPEGSVSTLKIQRTQQEDSAVYLCASTLGAGNSPLHFGNGTRLTVT.

This rearrangement joins TRBV9 to TRBJ2-3; 9 positions agree with TRBD2. V was pared by 0 bases and J by 2 bases, with 4 bases of the junction left unmatched. The CDR3 runs to 16 residues. Germline CDR1 SGDLS, CDR2 YYNGEE. The CDR3 here is CASSVESGGHTDTQYF. CDR3 nucleotides: TGTGCCAGCAGCGTAGAGAGCGGGGGGCACACAGATACGCAGTATTTT.

V is TRBV9 and J is TRBJ2-5; 7 bases are a match to TRBD2. The CDR3 extends over 14 amino acids. With 4 bases clipped from V and 4 bases from J, the junction kept 7 bases outside the gene matches. The germline V gene encodes CDR1 SGDLS and CDR2 YYNGEE. CDR3 nucleotides: TGTGCCAGCAGCCTCACCGCGGGGGTAGAGACCCAGTACTTC. Its translation is CASSLTAGVETQYF. The variable domain in full, with the rest retrieved from reference TRBV9 and TRBJ2-5, is DSGVTQTPKHLITATGQRVTLRCSPRSGDLSVYWYQQSLDQGLQFLIQYYNGEERAKGNILERFSAQQFPDLHSELNLSSLELGDSALYFCASSLTAGVETQYFGPGTRLLVL.

The V call is TRBV6-4, the J call TRBJ1-2; D may be TRBD1 (5 bases). Germline assignment: CDR1 MRHNA and CDR2 SNTAGT. The CDR3 runs to 14 residues. V was pared by 4 bases and J by 4 bases, with 13 bases between. In nucleotides, the CDR3 is TGTGCCAGCAGTGCGACACAGGCCCCCTATGGCTACACCTTC. Amino acid sequence: CASSATQAPYGYTF.

The chain employs TRBV7-9 and TRBJ1-3; the match to TRBD1 covers 7 bases. This CDR3 is 16 amino acids long. CDR1 is SEHNR and CDR2 is FQNEAQ in the germline V gene (reference sequence). J lost 0 bases, V lost 5 bases, and 7 bases had no gene match. The CDR3 nucleotides read TGTGCCAGCAGCGACGTTCGGGACAGCTCTGGAAACACCATATATTTT. As protein: CASSDVRDSSGNTIYF.

This chain connects TRBV4-1 to TRBJ2-7, with D uncertain. Per the germline V gene, CDR1 is MGHRA and CDR2 is YSYEKL. The length of the CDR3 is 14 residues. V lost 0 bases, J lost 6 bases, and 12 bases lay in between. The CDR3 DNA follows: TGCGCCAGCAGCCAAGAAATTAGATTGGGCGAGCAGTACTTC. The encoded protein is CASSQEIRLGEQYF.

The CDR3 loop is CASSILGGTAYGYTF. The CDR3 coding sequence is TGTGCCAGTAGTATATTAGGAGGGACAGCCTATGGCTACACCTTC. V gene TRBV19 combines with J gene TRBJ1-2; 7 bases line up with TRBD1. The V and J ends lost 2 bases and 4 bases, in that order; junction bases with no gene match: 7. The CDR3 covers 15 residues. CDR1 is LNHDA, CDR2 SQIVND, per germline (reference sequence).

This CDR3 reads CSVEAGGHTDTQYF. The CDR3 nucleotides read TGCAGCGTTGAAGCCGGGGGCCACACAGATACGCAGTATTTT. The chain uses TRBV29-1 and TRBJ2-3; D may match TRBD1 or TRBD2 (6 bases each). Trimming pared 1 base from V and 2 bases from J, leaving 10 bases between. Per the germline V gene, CDR1 is SQVTM and CDR2 is ANQGSEA. The CDR3 runs 14 residues.

The chain combines TRBV7-8 with TRBJ1-5, with D possibly TRBD1 on 6 matching bases. Germline V gene data show CDR1 as SGHVS and CDR2 as FQNEAQ. This CDR3 contains 13 residues. Trimming pared 5 bases from V and 7 bases from J, leaving 12 bases between. This CDR3 is CASSTGQFQPQHF. CDR3 DNA: TGTGCCAGCAGCACAGGACAGTTCCAGCCCCAGCATTTT.

This clone was counted only a few times. V and J are TRBV15 and TRBJ2-5; D is uncertain. Germline V gene sequence: CDR1 LNHNV, CDR2 YYDKDF (reference sequence). Trimming pared 0 bases from V and 4 bases from J, leaving 3 bases between. The CDR3 has 12 residues. The CDR3 DNA reads as TGTGCCACCAGCAGAGACCGAGAGACCCAGTACTTC. It translates to CATSRDRETQYF. Together with reference TRBV15 and TRBJ2-5, the CDR3 gives the full variable domain: DAMVIQNPRYQVTQFGKPVTLSCSQTLNHNVMYWYQQKSSQAPKLLFHYYDKDFNNEADTPDNFQSRRPNTSFCFLDIRSPGLGDTAMYLCATSRDRETQYFGPGTRLLVL.